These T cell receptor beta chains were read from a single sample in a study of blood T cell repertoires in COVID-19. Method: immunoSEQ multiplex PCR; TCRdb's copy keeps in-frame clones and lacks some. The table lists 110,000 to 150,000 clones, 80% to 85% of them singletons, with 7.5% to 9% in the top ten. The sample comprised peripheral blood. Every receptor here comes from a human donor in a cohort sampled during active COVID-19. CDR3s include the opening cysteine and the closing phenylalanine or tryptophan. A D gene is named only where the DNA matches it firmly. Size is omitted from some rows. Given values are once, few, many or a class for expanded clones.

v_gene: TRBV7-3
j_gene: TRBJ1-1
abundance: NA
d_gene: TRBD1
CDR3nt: TGTGCCAGCAGCTTAATGGGGACAGACAACACTGAAGCTTTCTTT
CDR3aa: CASSLMGTDNTEAFF

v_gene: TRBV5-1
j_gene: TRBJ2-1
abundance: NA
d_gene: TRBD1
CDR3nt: TGCGCCAGCAATAGGGACAGGACGAACAATGAGCAGTTCTTC
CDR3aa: CASNRDRTNNEQFF

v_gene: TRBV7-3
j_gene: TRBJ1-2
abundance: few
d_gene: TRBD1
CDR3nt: TGTGCCAGCAGCTTAAGGGGACAGGGTGATGGCTACACCTTC
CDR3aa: CASSLRGQGDGYTF

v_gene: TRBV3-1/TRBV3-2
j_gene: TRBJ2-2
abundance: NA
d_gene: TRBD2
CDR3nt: TGTGCCAGCAGCCAAGTGGCGGGAGTGGGCACCGGGGAGCTGTTTTTT
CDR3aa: CASSQVAGVGTGELFF

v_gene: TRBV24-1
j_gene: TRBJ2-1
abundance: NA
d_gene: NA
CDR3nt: TGTGCCACCCCGGACGGGGGGCAGGGGAATGAGCAGTTCTTC
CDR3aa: CATPDGGQGNEQFF

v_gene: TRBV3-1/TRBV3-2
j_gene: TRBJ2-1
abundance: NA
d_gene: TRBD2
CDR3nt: TGTGCCAGCAGCCGCGGGGGGGCAGGGACCCTTTACAATGAGCAGTTCTTC
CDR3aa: CASSRGGAGTLYNEQFF

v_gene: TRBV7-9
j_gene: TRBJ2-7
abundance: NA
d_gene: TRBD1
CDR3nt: TGTGCCAGCAGCTTAGGGGCCGGGACAGGGGCATACGAGCAGTACTTC
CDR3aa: CASSLGAGTGAYEQYF

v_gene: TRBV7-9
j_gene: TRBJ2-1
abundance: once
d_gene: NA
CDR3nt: TGTGCCAGCAGCTCACGGAGCAGCTCCTACAATGAGCAGTTCTTC
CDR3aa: CASSSRSSSYNEQFF

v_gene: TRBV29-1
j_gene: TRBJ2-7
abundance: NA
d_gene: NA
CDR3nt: TGCAGCGTTGGATGGGCCCTCTACGAGCAGTACTTC
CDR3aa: CSVGWALYEQYF

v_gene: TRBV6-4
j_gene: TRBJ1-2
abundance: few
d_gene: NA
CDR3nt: TGTGCCAGTTTCAAAAAGGGGCGCCCCTCTAACTATGGCTACACCTTC
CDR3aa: CASFKKGRPSNYGYTF

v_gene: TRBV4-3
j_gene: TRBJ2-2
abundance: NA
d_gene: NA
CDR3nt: TGCGCCAGCAGCCAAGAAAGAATCCAGCGGCTGAACACCGGGGAGCTGTTTTTT
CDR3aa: CASSQERIQRLNTGELFF

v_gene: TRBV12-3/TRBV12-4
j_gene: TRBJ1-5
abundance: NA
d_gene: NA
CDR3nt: TGTGCCAGCAGTTTCAGTAGGGGGCCCCAGCATTTT
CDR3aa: CASSFSRGPQHF

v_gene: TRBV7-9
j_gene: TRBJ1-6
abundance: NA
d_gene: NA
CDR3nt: TGTGCCAGCAGCTTCTTGTCCCGGAGGAGCCCCCCGTCGTCACCCCTCCACTTT
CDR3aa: CASSFLSRRSPPSSPLHF

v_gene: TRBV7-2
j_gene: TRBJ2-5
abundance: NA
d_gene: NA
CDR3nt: TGTGCCAGCAGCTTTCGGGAGACCCAGTACTTC
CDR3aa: CASSFRETQYF

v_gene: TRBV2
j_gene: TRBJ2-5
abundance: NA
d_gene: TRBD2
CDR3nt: TGTGCCAGCAGTGAAGCGCGGCTAGCGGGAGCCTTCCTGGAGACCCAGTACTTC
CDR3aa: CASSEARLAGAFLETQYF

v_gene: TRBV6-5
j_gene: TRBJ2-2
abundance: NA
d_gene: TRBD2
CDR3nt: TGTGCCAGCAGTTACGTGGGAGGGGCGAACACCGGGGAGCTGTTTTTT
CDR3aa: CASSYVGGANTGELFF

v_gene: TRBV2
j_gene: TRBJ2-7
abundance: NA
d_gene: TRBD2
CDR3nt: TGTGCCAGCTCTAGCGGGAAAGCCTACGAGCAGTACTTC
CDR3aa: CASSSGKAYEQYF

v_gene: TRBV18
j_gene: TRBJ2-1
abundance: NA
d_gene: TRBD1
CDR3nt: TGTGCCAGCTCACCAAATCCAGGGGGCGTTATAAATGAGCAGTTCTTC
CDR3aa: CASSPNPGGVINEQFF

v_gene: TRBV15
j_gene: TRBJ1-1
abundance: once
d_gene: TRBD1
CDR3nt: TGTGCCACCAGCAGGGCAGGGGGCATGGCTGAAGCTTTCTTT
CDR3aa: CATSRAGGMAEAFF

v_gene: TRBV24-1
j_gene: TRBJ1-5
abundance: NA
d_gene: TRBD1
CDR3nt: TGTGCCACCAGTGCACAGGGGGCCAATCAGCCCCAGCATTTT
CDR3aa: CATSAQGANQPQHF

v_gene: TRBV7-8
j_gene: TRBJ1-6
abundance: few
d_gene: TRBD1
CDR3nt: TGTGCCAGCAGCTTAGGACAGGGGGTTAATTCACCCCTCCACTTT
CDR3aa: CASSLGQGVNSPLHF

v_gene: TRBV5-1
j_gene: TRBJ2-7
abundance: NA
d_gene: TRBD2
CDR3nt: TGCGCCAGCAGCTTGTTTACTAGCGGGAGCTACGAGCAGTACTTC
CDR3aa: CASSLFTSGSYEQYF

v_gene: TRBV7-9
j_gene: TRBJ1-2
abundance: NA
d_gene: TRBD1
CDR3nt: TGTGCCAGCAGCTTGGCAGGACAGGGTAACTATGGCTACACCTTC
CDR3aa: CASSLAGQGNYGYTF

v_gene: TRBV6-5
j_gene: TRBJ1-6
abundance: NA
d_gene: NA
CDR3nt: TGTGCCAGCAGTTATCTGGAGGGAGCCCTCCACTTT
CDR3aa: CASSYLEGALHF

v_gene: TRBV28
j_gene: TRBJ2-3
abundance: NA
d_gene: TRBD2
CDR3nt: TGTGCCAGCAGTTTTCGAACTAGCGGGAGTCCCGGTACGCAGTATTTT
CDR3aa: CASSFRTSGSPGTQYF

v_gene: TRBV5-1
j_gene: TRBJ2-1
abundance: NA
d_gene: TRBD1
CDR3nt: TGCGCCAGCAGCTTGACAGGGGAAGTCTACAATGAGCAGTTCTTC
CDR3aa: CASSLTGEVYNEQFF

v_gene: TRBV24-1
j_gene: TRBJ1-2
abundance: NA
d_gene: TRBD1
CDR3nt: TGTGCCACCAGGGACAGGACGACCTATGGCTACACCTTC
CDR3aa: CATRDRTTYGYTF

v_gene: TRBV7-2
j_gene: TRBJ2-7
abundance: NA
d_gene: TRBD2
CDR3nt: TGTGCCAGCAGCTTGACTAGCGGGAGGATTAGTGACGAGCAGTACTTC
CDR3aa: CASSLTSGRISDEQYF

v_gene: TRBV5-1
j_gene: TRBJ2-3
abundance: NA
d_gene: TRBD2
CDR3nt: TGCGCCAGCAGCTCCGAACTAGCGAACACAGATACGCAGTATTTT
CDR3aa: CASSSELANTDTQYF

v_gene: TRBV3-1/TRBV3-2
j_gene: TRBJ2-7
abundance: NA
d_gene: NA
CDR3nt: TGTGCCAGCACAGGTATGGGGAGAAACTACGAGCAGTACTTC
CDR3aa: CASTGMGRNYEQYF

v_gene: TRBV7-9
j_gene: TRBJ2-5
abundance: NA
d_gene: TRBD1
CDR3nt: TGTGCCAGCAGCCCCAGGACAGGGGCGAAGGAGACCCAGTACTTC
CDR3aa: CASSPRTGAKETQYF

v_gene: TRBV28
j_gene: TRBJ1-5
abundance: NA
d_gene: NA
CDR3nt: TGTGCCAGCAAAGGGGTTTCTGATGAACAGTTCGTGAATAGCAATCAGCCCCAGCATTTT
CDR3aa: CASKGVSDEQFVNSNQPQHF

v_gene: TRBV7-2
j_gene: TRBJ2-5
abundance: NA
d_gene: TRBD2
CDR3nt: TGTGCCAGCAGCGAAACTAGCGGGAGTGGGAGGGAGACCCAGTACTTC
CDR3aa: CASSETSGSGRETQYF

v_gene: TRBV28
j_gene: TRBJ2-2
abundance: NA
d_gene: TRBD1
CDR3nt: TGTGCCAGCAGTTCCCGGGACAGCAGGACCGGGGAGCTGTTTTTT
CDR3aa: CASSSRDSRTGELFF

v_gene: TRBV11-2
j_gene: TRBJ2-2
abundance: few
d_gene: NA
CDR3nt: TGTGCCAGCAGCTTTTTAAGGGGAAGATCCACCGGGGAGCTGTTTTTT
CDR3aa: CASSFLRGRSTGELFF

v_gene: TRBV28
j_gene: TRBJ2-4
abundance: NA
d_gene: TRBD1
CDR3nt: TGTGCCAGCACACCTCCAGGGGGTCTTTCGGCCAAAAACATTCAGTACTTC
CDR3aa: CASTPPGGLSAKNIQYF

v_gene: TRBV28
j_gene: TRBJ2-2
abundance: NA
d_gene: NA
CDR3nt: TGTGCCAGCAGTTTATGCCGGAGCAGCCTTTTCCCCGGGGAGCTGTTTTTT
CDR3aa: CASSLCRSSLFPGELFF

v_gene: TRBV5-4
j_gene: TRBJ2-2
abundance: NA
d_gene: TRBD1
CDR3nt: TGTGCCAGCAGCCTCCGACAGGGGGCGACCGGGGAGCTGTTTTTT
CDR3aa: CASSLRQGATGELFF

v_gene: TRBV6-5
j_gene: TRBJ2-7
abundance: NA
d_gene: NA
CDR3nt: TGTGCCAGCAGTTACGGGGAGGCAGGGTACGAGCAGTACTTC
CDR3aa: CASSYGEAGYEQYF

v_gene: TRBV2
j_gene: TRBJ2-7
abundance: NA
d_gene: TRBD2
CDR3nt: TGTGCCAGCAGTGACCCGGGACTAGCGCGAGTTTACGAGCAGTACTTC
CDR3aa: CASSDPGLARVYEQYF

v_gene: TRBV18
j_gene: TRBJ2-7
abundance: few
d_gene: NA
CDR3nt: TGTGCCAGCTCACCAGGGTTCAGCGCCTACGAGCAGTACTTC
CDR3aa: CASSPGFSAYEQYF

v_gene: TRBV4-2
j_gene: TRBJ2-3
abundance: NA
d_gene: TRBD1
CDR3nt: TGTGCCAGCAGCCAACGGCCGACAGGGTACGGTGCCACAGATACGCAGTATTTT
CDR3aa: CASSQRPTGYGATDTQYF

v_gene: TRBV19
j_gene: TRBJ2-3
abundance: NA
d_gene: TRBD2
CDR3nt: TGTGCCAGTAGTTCACTAGCGGGCACAGATACGCAGTATTTT
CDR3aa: CASSSLAGTDTQYF

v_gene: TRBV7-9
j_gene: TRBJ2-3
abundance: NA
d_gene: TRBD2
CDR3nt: TGTGCCAGCAGCTTAGGTGTGACTAGCGGAACAGATACGCAGTATTTT
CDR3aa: CASSLGVTSGTDTQYF

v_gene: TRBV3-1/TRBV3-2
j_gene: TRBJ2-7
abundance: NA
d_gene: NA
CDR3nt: TGTGCCAGCAGCCAAGGGGGCGGTCCCGAGCAGTACTTC
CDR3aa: CASSQGGGPEQYF

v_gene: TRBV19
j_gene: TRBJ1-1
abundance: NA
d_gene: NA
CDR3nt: TGTGCCAGTAGTTCCTTTGTGGGGATTACAGGGTTGAACACTGAAGCTTTCTTT
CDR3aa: CASSSFVGITGLNTEAFF

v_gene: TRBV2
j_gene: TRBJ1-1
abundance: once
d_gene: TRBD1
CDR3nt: TGTGCCAGCAGTGACAGGGGGACTGAAGCTTTCTTT
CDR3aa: CASSDRGTEAFF

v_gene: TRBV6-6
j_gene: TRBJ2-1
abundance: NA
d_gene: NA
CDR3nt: TGTGCCAGCAGTTACCTGGGGGCGGTATTGTTCTTC
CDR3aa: CASSYLGAVLFF

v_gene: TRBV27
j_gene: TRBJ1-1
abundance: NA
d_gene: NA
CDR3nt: TGTGCCAGCAGTAAGGGGTGGAACACTGAAGCTTTCTTT
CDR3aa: CASSKGWNTEAFF